The 22 T cell receptor beta chains presented below share a single source sample, sequenced in a study of T cells in Graves' hyperthyroidism and ophthalmopathy. The TCR beta CDR3 regions underwent amplification using RNA transcripts as the source. With the HTBI primer set, the TCR CDR3 went through a first round of RT-PCR. Using its own MiXCR run on the multiplex PCR reads, TCRdb lists one record per CDR3 protein. The table lists some 620,000 distinct CDR3 sequences, about 17% of them singletons, with 3% to 4.5% in the top ten. The sample consisted of blood. The receptor set was obtained from a woman aged 25 to 39 with Graves' hyperthyroidism.

This clonotype has a handful of counts. The chain joins TRBV13 to TRBJ2-1; TRBD2 agrees at 8 bases. V was clipped by 1 base and J by 5 bases; unmatched bases: 7. The CDR3 consists of 16 residues. Germline CDR1 PRHDT, CDR2 FYEKMQ (reference sequence). CDR3 in DNA: TGTGCCAGCAGCTTAGAGGTTAGCGGGACGGACAATGAGCAGTTCTTC. Translating it yields CASSLEVSGTDNEQFF.

This clonotype was seen ten or more times. The V and J genes are TRBV3-1 and TRBJ1-2; D remains ambiguous. This CDR3 has 11 residues. Germline V gene sequence: CDR1 LGHDT, CDR2 YNNKEL (reference sequence). With 1 base removed from V and 8 bases from J, the gap between germline ends came to 5 bases. CDR3 in DNA: TGTGCCAGCAGCCAAGTTTCAGGCTACACCTTC. It specifies CASSQVSGYTF.

The chain carries TRBV29-1 and TRBJ2-5; no clear D. Germline CDR1 SQVTM, CDR2 ANQGSEA. The CDR3 has 11 amino acids. Trimming cost V 4 bases and J 7 bases, with 10 bases left between them. CDR3 nucleotide sequence: TGCAGCGTTGCTGAATTCGGGACCCAGTACTTC. Amino acid sequence: CSVAEFGTQYF.

The rearrangement uses TRBV25-1 and TRBJ2-3; D possibly corresponds to TRBD2 (6 bases). The V end was cut by 8 bases, the J end by 3 bases, with 15 bases between. The CDR3 runs to 14 residues. Germline assignment: CDR1 MGHDK and CDR2 SYGVNS. CDR3 DNA: TGTGCCAGCGGGGATCGCCGGGAGACAGATACGCAGTATTTT. It translates to CASGDRRETDTQYF.

This clonotype appeared a single time. The CDR3 bases are TGTGCCAGCGTACGAGCGGGAGGTGCGAGATGGCAGTTCTTC. This sequence encodes CASVRAGGARWQFF. This rearrangement joins TRBV25-1 to TRBJ2-1; 9 bases align to TRBD2. The trim removed 8 bases at V and 12 bases at J, leaving 14 bases unmatched. Germline CDR1 reads MGHDK; CDR2 reads SYGVNS. The length of the CDR3 is 14 residues. Full variable domain (missing parts from reference TRBV25-1 and TRBJ2-1): EADIYQTPRYLVIGTGKKITLECSQTMGHDKMYWYQQDPGMELHLIHYSYGVNSTEKGDLSSESTVSRIRTEHFPLTLESARPSHTSQYLCASVRAGGARWQFFGPGTRLTVL.

The DNA for the CDR3 is TGTGCCAGCAGCTCTCCGGGACTAGCGGGAGGGCCCTCCTACAATGAGCAGTTCTTC. Amino acid sequence: CASSSPGLAGGPSYNEQFF. This chain links TRBV7-3 with TRBJ2-1; 16 bases agree with TRBD2. The CDR3 is 19 residues long. J was trimmed by 0 bases and V by 4 bases; bases with no gene match: 6. Germline V gene lookup returns CDR1 SGHTA and CDR2 FQGTGA.

This clonotype was recorded a few times. CDR3 sequence reads: CAWSMSRSGNTIYF. The CDR3 nucleotides read TGTGCCTGGAGTATGAGTAGGTCTGGAAACACCATATATTTT. The chain recombines TRBV30 with TRBJ1-3; D call uncertain. Germline CDR1 reads GTSNPN; CDR2 reads SVGIG (reference sequence). The V gene lost 2 bases and the J gene lost 1 base, with 9 bases spanning the gap. The CDR3 spans 14 residues. Based on the CDR3 plus reference TRBV30 and TRBJ1-3, the full variable domain is SQTIHQWPATLVQPVGSPLSLECTVEGTSNPNLYWYRQAAGRGLQLLFYSVGIGQISSEVPQNLSASRPQDRQFILSSKKLLLSDSGFYLCAWSMSRSGNTIYFGEGSWLTVV.

For this clonotype: A read error may produce the germline difference seen at one junction end. DNA for the CDR3: TGTGCCAGCTCTGACTCCGGGGGGAGTCAGTCCTTC. Its translation: CASSDSGGSQSF. The rearrangement joins TRBV3-1 to TRBJ2-1, with 7 bases lining up with TRBD2. The V gene's germline CDR1 is LGHDT and CDR2 YNNKEL (reference sequence). CDR3 length: 12 residues.

This clonotype occurred many times. V usage is TRBV6-1 and J usage is TRBJ2-5, with 7 bases that match TRBD1. Germline V gene sequence: CDR1 MNHNS, CDR2 SASEGT. V lost 7 bases, J lost 1 base, and 12 bases stayed unmatched. The CDR3 has 16 amino acids. CDR3 DNA sequence: TGTGCCAGCACCGCGGGTCCAGGGGGAAGCCAAGAGACCCAGTACTTC. This translates into CASTAGPGGSQETQYF.

This clonotype was observed a handful of times. The V and J genes are TRBV20-1 and TRBJ1-2; tentatively, D is TRBD1 (6 bases). The CDR3 is 13 amino acids. Germline assignment: CDR1 DFQATT and CDR2 SNEGSKA (reference sequence). Trimming took off 3 bases at V and 6 bases at J, with 14 bases between the two ends. The CDR3 DNA reads TGCAGTGCTAGTGATGAGGGGGGTAATGGCTACACCTTC. Its protein product is CSASDEGGNGYTF.

This clonotype was seen a handful of times. This chain joins TRBV5-4 and TRBJ2-3; possible D gene TRBD2, 6 bases. Germline V gene sequence: CDR1 SGHNT, CDR2 YYREEE (reference sequence). The V gene lost 3 bases and the J gene lost 4 bases, with 18 bases spanning the gap. This CDR3 has 16 residues. The DNA for the CDR3 is TGTGCCAGCAGCTACCTACGAGGCGGGGAGGCAGATACGCAGTATTTT. It translates to CASSYLRGGEADTQYF. Together with reference TRBV5-4 and TRBJ2-3, the CDR3 gives the full variable domain: ETGVTQSPTHLIKTRGQQVTLRCSSQSGHNTVSWYQQALGQGPQFIFQYYREEENGRGNFPPRFSGLQFPNYSSELNVNALELDDSALYLCASSYLRGGEADTQYFGPGTRLTVL.

The rearrangement joins TRBV24-1 to TRBJ1-1; TRBD1 matches 9 bases. The CDR3 has 13 residues. V shed 2 bases and J 8 bases; nucleotides not matched to a gene: 2. CDR1 and CDR2 from the germline V gene are KGHDR and SFDVKD. CDR3 sequence: CATSDWDREEAFF. Here the CDR3 DNA reads TGTGCCACCAGTGATTGGGACAGGGAAGAAGCTTTCTTT.

The J gene is TRBJ1-4, the V gene TRBV11-2, with D perhaps matching TRBD1 (5 bases). V was clipped by 1 base and J by 5 bases, with 11 bases between them. Germline lookup yields CDR1 SGHAT and CDR2 FQNNGV. The CDR3 is made up of 15 amino acids. CDR3 residues: CASSLAGLLNEKLFF. CDR3 nucleotides: TGTGCCAGCAGCTTAGCAGGGTTATTAAATGAAAAACTGTTTTTT.

The sample holds many counts of this clonotype. The rearrangement joins TRBV11-2 to TRBJ2-1; D unclear. The CDR3 loop spans 15 amino acids. Trimming took 4 bases from V and 2 from J, leaving 12 bases between them. Germline V CDR1 and CDR2: SGHAT, FQNNGV. The CDR3: CASSYPGRAYNEQFF. CDR3 in DNA: TGTGCCAGCAGCTACCCCGGACGGGCCTACAATGAGCAGTTCTTC. The full variable domain, rest sourced from reference TRBV11-2 and TRBJ2-1, is EAGVAQSPRYKIIEKRQSVAFWCNPISGHATLYWYQQILGQGPKLLIQFQNNGVVDDSQLPKDRFSAERLKGVDSTLKIQPAKLEDSAVYLCASSYPGRAYNEQFFGPGTRLTVL.

A few counts support this clonotype. The gene calls are TRBV29-1 and TRBJ2-7; perhaps TRBD1 as D (6 bases). The V and J ends lost 4 bases and 3 bases respectively, with 10 bases between them. Germline V CDR1 and CDR2: SQVTM, ANQGSEA. There are 12 residues in the CDR3. The CDR3 nucleotides are TGCAGCGTTGGGACAGCGATCTACGAGCAGTACTTC. This codes for CSVGTAIYEQYF.

Concerning this clonotype: This could be a read error, since a much larger clone is one nucleotide away. V gene TRBV7-8 combines with J gene TRBJ1-1; unclear D gene. This CDR3 comprises 12 residues. Germline V gene lookup returns CDR1 SGHVS and CDR2 FQNEAQ. In nucleotides, the CDR3 is TGTGTCAGCAGTGACGAGGCGACTGAAGCTTTCTTT. Residues: CVSSDEATEAFF.

Ten or more counts support this clonotype. The chain couples TRBV2 to TRBJ2-3, with TRBD2 matching over 8 bases. The CDR3 has 13 residues. Germline trimming cut 7 bases from V and 6 bases from J; bases unmatched to any gene: 6. Germline V gene sequence: CDR1 SNHLY, CDR2 FYNNEI. CDR3 sequence (DNA): TGTGCCAGCAAGCGGGAGACCGGGGATACGCAGTATTTT. Encoded protein: CASKRETGDTQYF.

This clonotype was counted a few times. The chain joins TRBV14 to TRBJ2-3; TRBD2 agrees at 9 bases. J gave up 4 bases and V 1 base, and 9 bases lay outside the gene matches. Germline-derived CDR1 and CDR2 are SGHDN and FVKESK. The CDR3 is 17 amino acids. This CDR3 is CASSQGLLAGYPDTQYF. The CDR3 bases are TGTGCCAGCAGCCAAGGACTGCTAGCGGGATACCCAGATACGCAGTATTTT.

This clonotype has ten or more counts. The DNA for the CDR3 is TGTGCCAGCAGTGAACTCGGCGGGGACGAGCAGTACTTC. Translating it yields CASSELGGDEQYF. The chain uses TRBV2 and TRBJ2-7; D is possibly TRBD2 (6 bases). Germline loops: CDR1 SNHLY, CDR2 FYNNEI. V was pared by 2 bases and J by 5 bases, with 10 bases between. This CDR3 is 13 amino acids long.

This chain links TRBV13 with TRBJ2-1; D call uncertain. CDR3 length equals 13 residues. The ends were cut back, 3 bases at V and 4 bases at J, with 7 bases in the middle. The germline gives CDR1 PRHDT, CDR2 FYEKMQ (reference sequence). The DNA for the CDR3 is TGTGCCAGCAGCTTGCCGCTTTACAATGAGCAGTTCTTC. This gives the protein CASSLPLYNEQFF.

A few counts support this clonotype. The V and J genes are TRBV30 and TRBJ2-7; either TRBD1 or TRBD2 may fit D (6 bases each). In germline, CDR1 is GTSNPN, CDR2 SVGIG (reference sequence). Trimming pared 2 bases from V and 5 bases from J, leaving 19 bases between. The CDR3 spans 15 residues. CDR3 coding DNA: TGTGCCTGGAGTCGTACAGGGACTGGGAAAAACGAGCAGTACTTC. Amino acids: CAWSRTGTGKNEQYF.

This clonotype has more than one count but fewer than ten. V gene TRBV5-1 combines with J gene TRBJ2-7; D is undetermined. CDR3 length equals 13 residues. V was pared by 4 bases and J by 5 bases, with 13 bases between. CDR1 and CDR2 from the germline V gene are SGHRS and YFSETQ. For the CDR3, the DNA is TGCGCCAGCAGCCCCCAGGTTGGCGACGAGCAGTACTTC. This encodes CASSPQVGDEQYF.